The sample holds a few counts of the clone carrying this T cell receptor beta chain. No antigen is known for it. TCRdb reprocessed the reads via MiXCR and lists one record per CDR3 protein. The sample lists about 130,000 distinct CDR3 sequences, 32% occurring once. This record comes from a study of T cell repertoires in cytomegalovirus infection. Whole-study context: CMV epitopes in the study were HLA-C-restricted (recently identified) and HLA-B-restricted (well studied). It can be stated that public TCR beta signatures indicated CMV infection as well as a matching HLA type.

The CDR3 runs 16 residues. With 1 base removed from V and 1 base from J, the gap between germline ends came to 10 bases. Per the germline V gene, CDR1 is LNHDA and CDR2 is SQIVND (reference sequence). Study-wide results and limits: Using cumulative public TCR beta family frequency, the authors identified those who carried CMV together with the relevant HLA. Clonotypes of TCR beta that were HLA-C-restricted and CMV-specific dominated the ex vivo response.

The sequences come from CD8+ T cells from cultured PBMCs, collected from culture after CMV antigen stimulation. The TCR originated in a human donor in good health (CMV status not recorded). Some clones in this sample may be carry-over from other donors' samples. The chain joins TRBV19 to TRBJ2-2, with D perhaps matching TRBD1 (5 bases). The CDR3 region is CASSIGPGLNTGELFF. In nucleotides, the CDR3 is TGTGCCAGTAGTATAGGTCCAGGGTTGAACACCGGGGAGCTGTTTTTT.